Presented here are 24 T cell receptor beta chains from one specimen sequenced in a study of CD8+CD57+ T cells in acquired aplastic anemia. Genomic DNA constituted the template upon which TCR beta VDJ and CDR3 profiling was performed. TCRdb recomputed calls from the reads with MiXCR, one row per CDR3 protein. The sample holds about 190,000 distinct CDR3 sequences, less than 65% seen once. The sequencing input was sorted CD4+, CD8+, or CD8+CD57+ T cells (not recorded which) from PBMCs. These receptor sequences come from a human donor in good health, serving as a control.

This clonotype was counted ten times or more. The chain joins TRBV6-6 to TRBJ1-4, with TRBD1 identical over 7 bases. Germline V gene sequence: CDR1 MNHNY, CDR2 SVGAGI (reference sequence). Unmatched junction bases numbered 9, after V lost 6 bases and J lost 5 bases. This CDR3 region has 15 residues. The CDR3 DNA follows: TGTGCCAGCAGCCCTAGACAGGGCGGAAATGAAAAACTGTTTTTT. Encoded protein: CASSPRQGGNEKLFF.

The rearrangement uses TRBV15 and TRBJ2-7, with D tentatively TRBD2 (5 bases). V dropped 0 bases and J dropped 0 bases, with 9 bases sitting between them. The germline V gene encodes CDR1 LNHNV and CDR2 YYDKDF (reference sequence). CDR3 length: 15 amino acids. CDR3 sequence: CATSRDYGDSYEQYF. The CDR3 region has the DNA TGTGCCACCAGCAGAGATTACGGGGACTCCTACGAGCAGTACTTC.

V and J are TRBV25-1 and TRBJ2-7; 7 bases are shared with TRBD1. Germline CDR1 reads MGHDK; CDR2 reads SYGVNS. V was clipped by 4 bases and J by 0 bases; unmatched bases: 3. The CDR3 loop spans 14 amino acids. Here the CDR3 DNA reads TGTGCCAGCAGTGCCCGGGACAGCTCCTACGAGCAGTACTTC. This sequence encodes CASSARDSSYEQYF.

The chain combines TRBV5-1 with TRBJ1-2; D may be TRBD1 (5 bases). The V end was cut by 4 bases, the J end by 6 bases, with 13 bases between. Germline V CDR1 and CDR2: SGHRS, YFSETQ. This CDR3 contains 13 residues. In DNA, the CDR3 is TGCGCCAGCAGCCGGGGGGACCTCCATGGCTACACCTTC. Amino acid sequence: CASSRGDLHGYTF.

The genes are TRBV10-3 and TRBJ2-7; 9 nucleotides agree with TRBD1. Germline CDR1 ENHRY, CDR2 SYGVKD. The ends lost 6 bases at V and 4 bases at J; junction bases unmatched: 4. The CDR3 extends over 13 amino acids. CDR3 in amino acids: CAISGQGLYEQYF. The CDR3 DNA reads as TGTGCCATCAGCGGACAGGGGTTGTACGAGCAGTACTTC.

This clonotype has only a few counts. The CDR3: CASNAGTGASPLHF. DNA of the CDR3: TGCGCCAGCAACGCCGGGACAGGGGCGTCACCCCTCCACTTT. The genes are TRBV10-2 and TRBJ1-6; 10 bases fit TRBD1. Germline V lookup: CDR1 WSHSY, CDR2 SAAADI. The CDR3 is 14 amino acids. V lost 7 bases to trimming and J lost 10 bases; unmatched junction nucleotides: 7.

This clonotype was seen repeatedly, ten times or more. The CDR3 spells CAISSFTDTQYF. The CDR3 bases are TGTGCCATCAGTTCCTTCACAGATACGCAGTATTTT. J is TRBJ2-3 and V is TRBV10-3, with D uncertain. CDR1 is ENHRY and CDR2 is SYGVKD in the germline V gene. V dropped 5 bases and J dropped 2 bases, with 5 bases sitting between them. CDR3 length: 12 amino acids.

This clonotype showed up just a few times. The gene calls are TRBV7-6 and TRBJ2-5; D is possibly TRBD1 (5 bases). The length of the CDR3 is 13 residues. V was clipped by 5 bases and J by 1 base, with 8 bases between them. Germline lookup yields CDR1 SGHVS and CDR2 FNYEAQ. The CDR3 DNA follows: TGTGCCAGCAGCGTGGACACCCAAGAGACCCAGTACTTC. Protein sequence: CASSVDTQETQYF. The entire variable domain, with the rest obtained from reference TRBV7-6 and TRBJ2-5, is as follows: GAGVSQSPRYKVTKRGQDVALRCDPISGHVSLYWYRQALGQGPEFLTYFNYEAQQDKSGLPNDRFSAERPEGSISTLTIQRTEQRDSAMYRCASSVDTQETQYFGPGTRLLVL.

This clonotype is labeled as medium-sized. The J gene is TRBJ2-7, the V gene TRBV2; 11 bases map to TRBD1. The CDR3 is made up of 13 amino acids. In germline, CDR1 is SNHLY, CDR2 FYNNEI. Losses at the gene ends were 6 bases for V and 4 bases for J; bases not matched to a gene: 2. CDR3 amino acids: CASRDRGQYEQYF. CDR3 DNA sequence: TGTGCCAGCAGGGACAGGGGGCAATACGAGCAGTACTTC.

This clonotype was found many times. The chain joins TRBV10-3 to TRBJ2-3; 10 bases line up with TRBD2. The V segment lost 4 bases and the J segment 1 base; nucleotides outside the gene matches: 8. The length of the CDR3 is 17 residues. In germline, CDR1 is ENHRY, CDR2 SYGVKD. This chain's CDR3 is CAISGTGGTSGTDTQYF. The CDR3 DNA sequence: TGTGCCATCAGTGGAACAGGGGGGACTAGCGGCACAGATACGCAGTATTTT.

V and J are TRBV5-1 and TRBJ2-1, with 8 nucleotides matching TRBD1. Germline V gives CDR1 SGHRS, CDR2 YFSETQ. Losses at the gene ends were 2 bases for V and 4 bases for J; bases not matched to a gene: 5. The CDR3 totals 15 residues. The CDR3: CASSLNRDRYNEQFF. The CDR3 DNA reads TGCGCCAGCAGCTTAAACAGGGACAGGTACAATGAGCAGTTCTTC.

The rearrangement uses TRBV20-1 and TRBJ2-5; D possibly corresponds to TRBD1 (5 bases). Germline-derived CDR1 and CDR2 are DFQATT and SNEGSKA (reference sequence). The ends were cut back, 3 bases at V and 4 bases at J, with 9 bases in the middle. CDR3 length equals 12 residues. The CDR3 here is CSASVGLETQYF. The CDR3 nucleotides read TGCAGTGCTAGTGTGGGGCTAGAGACCCAGTACTTC.

The chain has TRBV19 and TRBJ2-7; 8 positions agree with TRBD1. CDR1 is LNHDA and CDR2 is SQIVND in the germline V gene (reference sequence). V lost 5 bases and J lost 0; bases outside the gene matches: 6. This CDR3 is built from 15 residues. CDR3 sequence reads: CASSSLGQASYEQYF. CDR3 nucleotide sequence: TGTGCCAGTAGTTCCCTGGGACAGGCCTCCTACGAGCAGTACTTC.

The rearrangement joins TRBV4-2 to TRBJ1-2; D gene unclear. Germline CDR1 is LGHNA and CDR2 is YNFKEQ. The CDR3 has 13 amino acids. Trimming shortened V by 3 bases and J by 3 bases, and 8 bases separated the two germline ends. The CDR3 spells CASSHLSDYGYTF. The DNA of the CDR3 is TGTGCCAGCAGCCATCTTAGCGACTATGGCTACACCTTC.

The chain joins TRBV20-1 to TRBJ2-5; 9 bases are shared with TRBD2. Germline V lookup: CDR1 DFQATT, CDR2 SNEGSKA (reference sequence). With V trimmed by 0 bases and J by 0 bases, 11 bases remained unmatched. The CDR3 has 18 amino acids. The CDR3 coding sequence is TGCAGTGCTAGAGACTGCTTCGGCGGGGGGGCGTACCAAGAGACCCAGTACTTC. Translating it yields CSARDCFGGGAYQETQYF.

This clonotype appeared many times. This chain uses TRBV6-2 or TRBV6-3 with TRBJ2-3; 12 bases align to TRBD2. Germline lookup yields CDR1 MNHEY and CDR2 SVGEGT. The J segment lost 0 bases and the V segment lost 6 bases, leaving 10 bases of the junction unmatched. The CDR3 length is 18 residues. The CDR3 region has the DNA TGTGCCAGCAGCCTTGGACTAGCGGGACCCTCTAGCACAGATACGCAGTATTTT. Translating gives CASSLGLAGPSSTDTQYF.

This clonotype was seen many times. The chain has TRBV10-3 and TRBJ1-1; TRBD1 agrees at 8 bases. This CDR3 spans 14 amino acids. The J segment lost 1 base and the V segment lost 5 bases, leaving 3 bases of the junction unmatched. Germline CDR1 is ENHRY and CDR2 is SYGVKD. The CDR3, as DNA: TGTGCCATCAGTATGGGACAGGAGAACACTGAAGCTTTCTTT. It is translated as CAISMGQENTEAFF.

This clonotype was detected many times. The chain recombines TRBV28 with TRBJ1-2, with a tentative D call TRBD1 (6 bases). Trimming pared 10 bases from V and 8 bases from J, leaving 20 bases between. CDR1 and CDR2 from the germline V gene are MDHEN and SYDVKM. There are 13 residues in the CDR3. CDR3 nucleotides: TGTGCCACCGGGGGCAGGGGCTCTTGGGGCTACACCTTC. As protein: CATGGRGSWGYTF.

This clonotype was counted between two and nine times. The rearrangement joins TRBV20-1 to TRBJ1-6; 8 bases align to TRBD1. CDR1 and CDR2 (germline): DFQATT, SNEGSKA (reference sequence). This CDR3 is 21 amino acids long. V lost 1 base to trimming and J lost 0 bases; unmatched junction nucleotides: 17. For the CDR3, the DNA is TGCAGTGCTAGAGTTGGGGAAGAGGGGACAGGTACCACCTCCTATAATTCACCCCTCCACTTT. The encoded protein is CSARVGEEGTGTTSYNSPLHF.

V and J are TRBV20-1 and TRBJ1-2, with 8 bases identical to TRBD1. The CDR3 sequence is 12 residues long. Germline V gives CDR1 DFQATT, CDR2 SNEGSKA (reference sequence). The V gene end was trimmed by 3 bases and the J gene end by 6 bases; junction bases not matched to a gene: 3. CDR3: CSARQGADGYTF. The CDR3 nucleotides read TGCAGTGCTAGGCAGGGGGCGGATGGCTACACCTTC.

As to this clonotype: This may come from a read error, since a much larger clone is one base off. In this CDR3 the conserved last residue, phenylalanine or tryptophan, is missing, so a read error is likely. The gene calls are TRBV28 and TRBJ2-7; D may be TRBD1 or TRBD2 (5 bases each). The CDR3 contains 12 residues. Trimming removed 6 bases at V and 6 bases at J, with 12 bases between. The germline CDR1 and CDR2 sequences are MDHEN and SYDVKM. CDR3 sequence: CASRGVVGEQYS. DNA of the CDR3: TGTGCCAGCAGGGGGGTTGTGGGCGAGCAGTACTCC.

Many counts were recorded for this clonotype. V is TRBV19 and J is TRBJ2-2; 8 bases align to TRBD1. The CDR3 is made up of 13 amino acids. From germline, CDR1 is LNHDA and CDR2 SQIVND (reference sequence). The junction had 2 bases not matched to a gene; V was cut back by 5 bases and J by 6 bases. The CDR3 sequence: CASSPQGAGELFF. CDR3 bases: TGTGCCAGTAGTCCACAGGGGGCCGGGGAGCTGTTTTTT.

V and J are TRBV2 and TRBJ2-5; TRBD1 agrees at 8 bases. The CDR3 sequence is 16 residues long. CDR1 and CDR2 from the germline V gene are SNHLY and FYNNEI. Losses at the gene ends were 6 bases for V and 4 bases for J; bases not matched to a gene: 13. This CDR3 reads CASRRDGQGSRETQYF. CDR3 nucleotides: TGTGCCAGCAGAAGGGACGGACAGGGTTCGCGAGAGACCCAGTACTTC.

The chain uses TRBV19 and TRBJ1-5; D is unclear. Trimming shortened V by 9 bases and J by 5 bases, and 14 bases separated the two germline ends. The CDR3 is 13 amino acids. Germline V gives CDR1 LNHDA, CDR2 SQIVND (reference sequence). CDR3 protein: CARTGRGYQPQHF. As DNA, the CDR3 is TGTGCCAGAACCGGACGGGGATATCAGCCCCAGCATTTT.